The 29 T cell receptor beta chains below all came from one sample that was sequenced in a study of molecular identifiers for immune sequencing clone quantification. TCRdb ran MiXCR on the PCR reads and lists one entry per CDR3 protein. The sample has some 680,000 distinct CDR3 sequences; less than 30% are singletons. Sample: naive CD8+ T cells from blood, with Jurkat cell RNA spiked in. Subset here: FACS-sorted CD8+CD4-CCR7+CD45RA+ naive T cells. These receptor sequences come from a human donor in good health. Some libraries in this study had Jurkat cell RNA spiked in.

This clonotype appeared many times. V is TRBV10-3 and J is TRBJ1-1; no reliable D call. Trimming pared 2 bases from V and 5 bases from J, leaving 3 bases between. The CDR3 has 11 amino acids. Germline CDR1 ENHRY, CDR2 SYGVKD. CDR3 loop: CAISENTEAFF. Here the CDR3 DNA reads TGTGCCATCAGTGAGAATACTGAAGCTTTCTTT.

This clonotype was counted at least ten times. The rearrangement links TRBV27 to TRBJ2-3; D tentatively reads TRBD1 or TRBD2 (6 bases each). The CDR3 spans 12 residues. Germline loops: CDR1 MNHEY, CDR2 SMNVEV (reference sequence). V shed 11 bases and J shed 6 bases, with 15 bases lying between them. The CDR3 DNA reads TGTGCCGCGGGGTTCCAGGGGGATACGCAGTATTTT. Residues: CAAGFQGDTQYF.

This clonotype was counted at least ten times. The chain is built from TRBV12-3 or TRBV12-4 and TRBJ2-3, with D perhaps matching TRBD1 or TRBD2 (6 bases each). Trimming pared 6 bases from V and 0 bases from J, leaving 19 bases between. This CDR3 comprises 17 residues. The CDR3 DNA reads as TGTGCCAGCAGCTCGCCCCCGGGGGCTGCTAGCACAGATACGCAGTATTTT. The encoded protein is CASSSPPGAASTDTQYF.

This clonotype was found many times. The chain is built from TRBV9 and TRBJ2-7; no reliable D call. In germline, CDR1 is SGDLS, CDR2 YYNGEE. CDR3 length equals 13 residues. V lost 8 bases, J lost 4 bases, and 16 bases lay in between. CDR3 protein: CASASGSEYEQYF. The CDR3 nucleotides read TGTGCCAGTGCAAGTGGCAGTGAGTACGAGCAGTACTTC.

The rearrangement joins TRBV27 to TRBJ2-7, with no clear D. The germline V gene has CDR1 MNHEY and CDR2 SMNVEV (reference sequence). Between the trimmed V and J ends, which lost 3 bases and 6 bases, there was a span of 15 bases. The CDR3 spans 14 residues. In DNA, the CDR3 is TGTGCCAGCAGTTTTTCTAGTGCCACCCTCGAGCAGTACTTC. It encodes CASSFSSATLEQYF.

This clonotype was seen at least ten times. The chain joins TRBV27 to TRBJ2-2; D is uncertain. This CDR3 contains 13 residues. V was shortened by 5 bases and J by 6 bases, with 10 bases between the two germline ends. CDR1 and CDR2 (germline): MNHEY, SMNVEV (reference sequence). CDR3 sequence reads: CASSPIKAGELFF. The CDR3 nucleotides read TGTGCCAGCAGTCCTATAAAGGCCGGGGAGCTGTTTTTT.

This clonotype came up many times. This rearrangement joins TRBV4-3 to TRBJ1-5; a possible D gene is TRBD1 (6 bases). The length of the CDR3 is 15 residues. The V end lost 0 bases, the J end lost 6 bases, and 12 bases lay between the germline ends. Germline CDR1 and CDR2: LGHNA and YSLEER. CDR3 in DNA: TGCGCCAGCAGCCAAGATATAAGCAGGGGTCAGCCCCAGCATTTT. Protein: CASSQDISRGQPQHF.

This clonotype came up many times. This chain uses TRBV5-4 with TRBJ1-1; weak D call: TRBD1 (5 bases). Per germline, CDR1 SGHNT and CDR2 YYREEE (reference sequence). There are 14 residues in the CDR3. V was trimmed by 0 bases and J by 7 bases, leaving 13 bases between them. CDR3 amino acids: CASSLVGGGDEAFF. Here the CDR3 DNA reads TGTGCCAGCAGCTTGGTTGGCGGGGGGGATGAAGCTTTCTTT.

V usage is TRBV20-1 and J usage is TRBJ2-7; 11 nucleotides agree with TRBD2. The germline V gene encodes CDR1 DFQATT and CDR2 SNEGSKA (reference sequence). The junction had 14 bases not matched to a gene; V was cut back by 4 bases and J by 0 bases. This CDR3 has 18 residues. The CDR3 region has the DNA TGCAGTGCTACAGGACTAGCGGGTTCACAACCGCTCTCCTACGAGCAGTACTTC. Its protein product is CSATGLAGSQPLSYEQYF.

This clonotype was detected ten times or more. This chain uses TRBV7-2 with TRBJ2-7, with D possibly being TRBD1 or TRBD2 (6 bases each). The germline V gene has CDR1 SGHTA and CDR2 FQGNSA. Trimming shortened V by 3 bases and J by 3 bases, and 15 bases separated the two germline ends. This CDR3 is 15 amino acids long. The CDR3 DNA follows: TGTGCCAGCAGCTTTTCGTCGGGGGCTAACTACGAGCAGTACTTC. It codes for CASSFSSGANYEQYF.

This clonotype was observed a handful of times. V is TRBV4-1 and J is TRBJ2-7; tentatively, D is TRBD1 (6 bases). The germline CDR1 and CDR2 sequences are MGHRA and YSYEKL. V was cut by 1 base and J by 4 bases, with 14 bases left in between. The CDR3 covers 15 residues. The CDR3 spells CASSQGGTLLYEQYF. CDR3 nucleotides: TGCGCCAGCAGCCAAGGAGGGACACTCCTTTACGAGCAGTACTTC.

This clonotype has ten or more counts. V is TRBV7-9 and J is TRBJ2-5; the D gene is possibly TRBD2 (6 bases). The CDR3 runs to 15 residues. Between the trimmed V and J ends, which lost 6 bases and 4 bases, there was a span of 18 bases. CDR1 is SEHNR, CDR2 FQNEAQ, per germline (reference sequence). The CDR3 is CASRITEGGGETQYF. CDR3 nucleotide sequence: TGTGCCAGCAGGATAACGGAGGGCGGCGGAGAGACCCAGTACTTC.

There are a few counts of this clonotype. The chain recombines TRBV19 with TRBJ2-3; a weak D match, TRBD2 (5 bases). In germline, CDR1 is LNHDA, CDR2 SQIVND (reference sequence). Trimming left V 3 bases short and J 3 bases short, with 16 bases between. This CDR3 is 16 amino acids long. CDR3 sequence (DNA): TGTGCCAGTAGTATGAGGGCCGGCGGGCTGACAGATACGCAGTATTTT. Protein: CASSMRAGGLTDTQYF.

This clonotype has just a few counts. The chain is built from TRBV7-9 and TRBJ1-2; tentatively, D is TRBD1 (6 bases). Germline loops: CDR1 SEHNR, CDR2 FQNEAQ (reference sequence). Trimming cost V 6 bases and J 0 bases, with 23 bases left between them. The CDR3 extends over 18 amino acids. The CDR3 reads CASSSTGITGGTNYGYTF. The CDR3 DNA reads as TGTGCCAGCAGTTCGACAGGAATTACCGGGGGGACTAACTATGGCTACACCTTC.

The V and J genes are TRBV27 and TRBJ2-2, with 9 bases that match TRBD1. Trimming cost V 2 bases and J 0 bases; bases outside gene matches: 10. CDR3 length: 19 amino acids. Per the germline V gene, CDR1 is MNHEY and CDR2 is SMNVEV (reference sequence). The CDR3 coding sequence is TGTGCCAGCAGTTTAGAATGGGGACAGGGAGGTTCGAACACCGGGGAGCTGTTTTTT. Encoded protein: CASSLEWGQGGSNTGELFF.

This clonotype has at least ten counts. This rearrangement joins TRBV11-2 to TRBJ2-3, with 12 positions matching TRBD2. With 1 base clipped from V and 3 bases from J, the junction kept 11 bases outside the gene matches. Germline CDR1 is SGHAT and CDR2 is FQNNGV. The CDR3 runs to 19 residues. The DNA of the CDR3 is TGTGCCAGCAGCTTAGGCCCTCTAGCGGGGGGGCCAGATACAGATACGCAGTATTTT. This translates into CASSLGPLAGGPDTDTQYF.

This clonotype came up many times. The chain has TRBV9 and TRBJ2-3; D is possibly TRBD1 (5 bases). CDR1 is SGDLS and CDR2 is YYNGEE in the germline V gene. The CDR3 is made up of 16 amino acids. V lost 0 bases and J lost 3, with 14 bases in between. This CDR3 is CASSVVAGLSTDTQYF. The CDR3 DNA is TGTGCCAGCAGCGTAGTGGCAGGGTTGAGTACAGATACGCAGTATTTT.

Points on this clonotype: This may stem from a read error, because a much larger clone lies one nucleotide away. This chain joins TRBV30 and TRBJ2-7; D remains ambiguous. Germline V CDR1 and CDR2: GTSNPN, SVGIG (reference sequence). V was clipped by 4 bases and J by 7 bases, with 14 bases between them. The CDR3 has 12 residues. For the CDR3, the DNA is TGTGCCTGGACCGCCTACTTTGAAGAGCAGTACTTC. Residues: CAWTAYFEEQYF.

This chain uses TRBV7-9 with TRBJ2-7, with TRBD1 as a possible D gene (5 bases). Germline loops: CDR1 SEHNR, CDR2 FQNEAQ (reference sequence). Trimming removed 4 bases at V and 4 bases at J, with 11 bases between. This CDR3 contains 13 residues. The CDR3 reads CASSSPTGYEQYF. CDR3 coding DNA: TGTGCCAGCAGCTCCCCAACAGGTTACGAGCAGTACTTC.

This clonotype was recorded a few times. CDR3 residues: CAWDYTGAGELFF. The CDR3 nucleotides read TGTGCCTGGGATTATACAGGGGCCGGGGAGCTGTTTTTT. The chain employs TRBV30 and TRBJ2-2, with TRBD1 matching over 7 bases. The length of the CDR3 is 13 residues. With 5 bases clipped from V and 6 bases from J, the junction kept 6 bases outside the gene matches. Germline-derived CDR1 and CDR2 are GTSNPN and SVGIG (reference sequence).

This clonotype was picked up a small number of times. A much bigger clone sits one base away, suggesting this may be a read error. This chain links TRBV20-1 with TRBJ2-3; D perhaps matches TRBD2 (6 bases). The CDR3 has 17 residues. V dropped 7 bases and J dropped 2 bases, with 25 bases sitting between them. Germline lookup yields CDR1 DFQATT and CDR2 SNEGSKA (reference sequence). CDR3 sequence: CSGKGGVPDSYTDTQYF. CDR3 coding DNA: TGCAGTGGTAAGGGAGGAGTGCCGGACTCTTACACAGATACGCAGTATTTT.

This rearrangement joins TRBV4-3 to TRBJ2-2, with TRBD2 matching 12 bases. V lost 2 bases, J lost 2 bases, and 3 bases stayed unmatched. The CDR3 is 17 residues long. Per germline, CDR1 LGHNA and CDR2 YSLEER. CDR3 residues: CASSQPSGGANTGELFF. The CDR3, as DNA: TGCGCCAGCAGCCAACCTAGCGGGGGGGCCAACACCGGGGAGCTGTTTTTT.

This clonotype has only a few counts. The chain recombines TRBV4-2 with TRBJ2-3, with 11 bases that match TRBD2. Trimming removed 0 bases from V and 4 bases from J; junction bases left unmatched: 9. This CDR3 region has 18 residues. Germline assignment: CDR1 LGHNA and CDR2 YNFKEQ. This CDR3 is CASSQDVFLAGGPDTQYF. Here the CDR3 DNA reads TGTGCCAGCAGCCAAGATGTATTTCTAGCGGGAGGCCCAGATACGCAGTATTTT.

Comment on this clonotype: This may be a read error, as it is one base from a much larger clone. The chain is built from TRBV9 and TRBJ1-1; D ambiguous. Germline lookup yields CDR1 SGDLS and CDR2 YYNGEE. The ends were cut back, 6 bases at V and 5 bases at J, with 14 bases in the middle. The CDR3 consists of 13 residues. CDR3 residues: CASNSGVFTEAFF. CDR3 nucleotide sequence: TGTGCCAGCAACAGTGGGGTCTTTACTGAAGCTTTCTTT.

The chain is built from TRBV19 and TRBJ2-1; D is perhaps TRBD1 (6 bases). V was shortened by 1 base and J by 9 bases, with 10 bases between the two germline ends. The CDR3 covers 13 residues. The germline V gene encodes CDR1 LNHDA and CDR2 SQIVND (reference sequence). The CDR3 loop reads CASSIGSGVEQFF. The CDR3 DNA sequence: TGTGCCAGTAGTATAGGGTCAGGGGTTGAGCAGTTCTTC.

The chain couples TRBV15 to TRBJ2-3; the D gene is possibly TRBD2 (7 bases). Germline CDR1 LNHNV, CDR2 YYDKDF (reference sequence). V dropped 2 bases and J dropped 3 bases, with 15 bases sitting between them. The CDR3 is made up of 16 amino acids. CDR3 amino acids: CATSRYPGGKTDTQYF. CDR3 in DNA: TGTGCCACCAGCAGATACCCGGGGGGCAAGACAGATACGCAGTATTTT. The whole variable domain, filled in from reference TRBV15 and TRBJ2-3, reads DAMVIQNPRYQVTQFGKPVTLSCSQTLNHNVMYWYQQKSSQAPKLLFHYYDKDFNNEADTPDNFQSRRPNTSFCFLDIRSPGLGDTAMYLCATSRYPGGKTDTQYFGPGTRLTVL.

This clonotype has ten or more counts. V usage is TRBV12-3 or TRBV12-4 and J usage is TRBJ1-1; 8 positions match TRBD1. Germline trimming cut 7 bases from V and 1 base from J; bases unmatched to any gene: 2. This CDR3 is 13 amino acids long. CDR3 nucleotide sequence: TGTGCCAGCAAGACAGGGGCGAACACTGAAGCTTTCTTT. Amino acid sequence: CASKTGANTEAFF.

In its sample, this clonotype was seen many times. The V gene is TRBV6-4, the J gene TRBJ2-2; no reliable D call. The CDR3 is made up of 14 amino acids. V lost 3 bases and J 0 bases, leaving 5 bases between the germline ends. Germline CDR1 is MRHNA and CDR2 is SNTAGT. The CDR3 sequence: CASSEVPNTGELFF. CDR3 sequence (DNA): TGTGCCAGCAGTGAAGTCCCGAACACCGGGGAGCTGTTTTTT.

This clonotype was seen ten or more times. The chain recombines TRBV27 with TRBJ1-1; 9 bases fit TRBD1. J lost 7 bases, V lost 6 bases, and 6 bases had no gene match. Germline CDR1 is MNHEY and CDR2 is SMNVEV (reference sequence). The CDR3 is made up of 13 amino acids. The CDR3 coding sequence is TGTGCCAGCAGGCCGACAGGGGGATTTGAAGCTTTCTTT. Its translation: CASRPTGGFEAFF.